Detailed here is one TCR beta chain. Its antigen is not known. The sample belongs to a study of OX40 agonist ivuxolimab in advanced cancers. Study-wide context: Participants averaged around 60 years of age (range about 23 to 80) and were around 80% male. Treatment received earlier with anti-PD-1, anti-PD-L1 or anti-CTLA-4 agents was allowed, and over 30% had some.

Clones were read by immunoSEQ multiplex PCR, and TCRdb kept only the in-frame ones, dropping some. The data show tens of thousands of clones, roughly 80% seen once. Whole-study results and caveats: CD8+ T cells were the subset that, on average, had more expanded clones than CD4+.

CDR1 and CDR2 from the germline V gene are SGHTA and FQGNSA. The CDR3 sequence is 17 residues long. Trimming removed 5 bases at V and 2 bases at J, with 18 bases between. Here the sequenced sample was CD4+ or CD8+ T cells sorted from blood, taken in a trial of the OX40 agonist ivuxolimab. The sequence was obtained from an adult with an advanced solid tumor such as melanoma, head and neck, liver or kidney cancer. The gene calls are TRBV7-2 and TRBJ2-2, with a tentative D call TRBD1 (5 bases). The CDR3 here is CASSPGPGYGNTGELFF. The CDR3 DNA sequence: TGTGCCAGCAGCCCTGGACCAGGGTATGGAAACACCGGGGAGCTGTTTTTT.